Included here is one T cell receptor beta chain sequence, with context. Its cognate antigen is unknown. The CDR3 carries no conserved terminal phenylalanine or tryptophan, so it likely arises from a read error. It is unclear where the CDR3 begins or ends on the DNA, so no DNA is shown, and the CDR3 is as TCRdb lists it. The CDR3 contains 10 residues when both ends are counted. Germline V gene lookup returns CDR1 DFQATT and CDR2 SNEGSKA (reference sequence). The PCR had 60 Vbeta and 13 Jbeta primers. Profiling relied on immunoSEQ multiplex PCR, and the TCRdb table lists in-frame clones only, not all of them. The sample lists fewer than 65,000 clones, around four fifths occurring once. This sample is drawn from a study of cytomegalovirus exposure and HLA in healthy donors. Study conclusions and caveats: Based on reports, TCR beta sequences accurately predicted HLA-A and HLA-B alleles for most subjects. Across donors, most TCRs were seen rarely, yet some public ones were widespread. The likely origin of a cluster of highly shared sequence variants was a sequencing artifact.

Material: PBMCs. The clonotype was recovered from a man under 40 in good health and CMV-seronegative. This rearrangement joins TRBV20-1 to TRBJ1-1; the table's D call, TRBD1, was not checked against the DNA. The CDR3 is CSAKDSTQLL.